This TCR beta chain was documented in a study of siplizumab effects on memory and regulatory T cells (dated by TCRdb to between 2017 and 2020). Looking at the study overall: The study looked at the effect of siplizumab, an anti-CD2 antibody, on alloreactive T-cell subsets in allogeneic mixed lymphocyte reactions made from human PBMCs.

For CDR1 and CDR2, the germline V gene (reference sequence) lists MNHNY and SVGAGI. Measured from the cysteine to the phenylalanine, the CDR3 is 16 residues long. CDR3 DNA is the only sequence kept; it has 48 bases, read in frame from the first base. V and J are trimmed by 5 bases and 3 bases, and the gene matches miss 9 bases of the junction. TCRbeta CDR3 sequencing was performed on sorted unstimulated T cells and on proliferating T cells recovered from mixed lymphocyte reactions. Fresh whole blood from fewer than 11 HLA-typed healthy donors was used as the source from which PBMCs were isolated. To map where alloreactive clones came from, unstimulated CD4+ non-regulatory T cells were FACS-sorted. Study-wide findings and limitations: For roughly 80-97% of proliferating CD4+ or CD8+ clones, no naive or memory phenotype could be assigned. Of the alloreactive CD4+ clones that could be mapped, the Treg-derived share averaged about 67% with siplizumab compared with about 25% in control reactions. Unstimulated naive T cells appeared more diverse than memory T cells, and naive cells seemed to contribute substantially to the alloresponse. The suppressive function of proliferating Tregs from siplizumab cultures was not functionally confirmed. Because sequences at frequencies below about 10^-5 were poorly captured, only a minor fraction of alloreactive clones could be mapped back to unstimulated subsets. The cumulative frequency of alloreactive sequences that could be traced back to unstimulated CD4+ memory T cells was significantly reduced by siplizumab.

This clone was picked up one time. Its specific antigen is unknown. Per-nucleotide qualities are absent, and no much larger clonotype sits a single base away. The library relied on the immunoSEQ multiplex PCR assay. Around 9.9 x 10^4 TCR templates per sample were assayed by the deep sequencing platform. Genomic DNA extracted from sorted T cells was the material used for TCRbeta CDR3 sequencing. The authors processed their data as follows. Clonal analysis of TCRbeta CDR3 data was done in the R programming language. Alloreactive CD4+ and CD8+ clones were defined by comparing unstimulated samples with post-reaction CFSE-low samples. Alloreactive CD4+ clones were assigned to regulatory or non-regulatory origin by matching sequences to sorted unstimulated Treg and non-Treg repertoires. TCRdb carries this immuneACCESS record with in-frame sequences only. Its versions omit some clonotypes, under half of them owing to an unresolved V gene in the studies checked, with the rest unexplained. The V and J calls and clone size are taken from that table; D and trimming were inferred from the DNA. Counted in this sample were approximately 120,000 clones; 93% of them appeared once. The ten largest account for roughly 0.16% of the sample.

In this chain, TRBV6-6 is recombined with TRBJ1-4, with 7 bases in between that match TRBD1. The source of this sequence is a human donor in good health. The sample consisted of non-Treg CD4+ T cells sorted from blood. Taken with the paper, the label for cell subset or site translates to: FACS-sorted unstimulated CD4+ non-regulatory T cells. DNA sequence: TGTGCCAGCAGTAAAGGGGGCAGCACGGCTAATGAAAAACTGTTTTTT. Its translation is CASSKGGSTANEKLFF.